These 20 T cell receptor beta chains originate from one sample sequenced in a study of beta chain features in type 1 diabetes. The study's findings and limits: Shorter TCRB CDR3s, moderately but significantly so, marked every one of the four CD4+ subsets in Type 1 diabetes patients.

Reverse transcribing all isolated RNA meant expressed TCRB transcripts were sequenced. The protocol was immunoSEQ multiplex PCR, while the TCRdb copy is restricted to in-frame clones and leaves out a portion. Of 150,000 to 200,000 clones listed, roughly 9% are singletons. Their antigens are not known. Sample: central memory CD4+ T cells from blood. These receptors were taken from a woman in her thirties with type 1 diabetes.

The V and J genes are TRBV29-1 and TRBJ1-1, with a weak D call TRBD1 (5 bases). Trimming shortened V by 7 bases and J by 8 bases, and 11 bases separated the two germline ends. This CDR3 is 10 amino acids long. Germline V gene lookup returns CDR1 SQVTM and CDR2 ANQGSEA. DNA of the CDR3: TGCAGCGGTGTTACAGGAGAAGCTTTCTTT. Protein: CSGVTGEAFF.

This chain links TRBV5-1 with TRBJ2-5; D is unclear. Germline assignment: CDR1 SGHRS and CDR2 YFSETQ. The CDR3 totals 14 residues. Trimming stripped 0 bases from V and 2 bases from J, with 8 bases between. CDR3 nucleotide sequence: TGCGCCAGCAGCTTGGAAAGACAACAAGAGACCCAGTACTTC. Its protein is CASSLERQQETQYF.

This clone appeared a few times. The chain has TRBV11-2 and TRBJ1-4, with 8 bases aligning to TRBD1. The CDR3 loop spans 15 amino acids. Trimming at V came to 5 bases and at J to 3 bases, leaving 5 bases not matched to a gene. CDR1 is SGHAT, CDR2 FQNNGV, per germline. CDR3 DNA: TGTGCCAGCAGCATTTCGGGACAGGCTAATGAAAAACTGTTTTTT. Amino acids: CASSISGQANEKLFF. The entire variable domain, with the rest obtained from reference TRBV11-2 and TRBJ1-4, is as follows: EAGVAQSPRYKIIEKRQSVAFWCNPISGHATLYWYQQILGQGPKLLIQFQNNGVVDDSQLPKDRFSAERLKGVDSTLKIQPAKLEDSAVYLCASSISGQANEKLFFGSGTQLSVL.

The chain carries TRBV30 and TRBJ1-2, with TRBD1 identical over 7 bases. Unmatched junction bases numbered 8, after V lost 2 bases and J lost 5 bases. Germline assignment: CDR1 GTSNPN and CDR2 SVGIG (reference sequence). This CDR3 has 14 amino acids. For the CDR3, the DNA is TGTGCCTGGAGTCCCCAGGACAGGCCATATGGCTACACCTTC. Translating it yields CAWSPQDRPYGYTF.

The chain couples TRBV18 to TRBJ1-1; TRBD1 might be the D (5 bases). V was cut by 1 base and J by 5 bases, with 8 bases left in between. The CDR3 length is 13 residues. CDR1 and CDR2 from the germline V gene are KGHSH and LQKENI. The CDR3 spells CASSPRGDTEAFF. The CDR3 DNA is TGTGCCAGCTCACCACGGGGGGATACTGAAGCTTTCTTT.

This rearrangement joins TRBV5-4 to TRBJ1-1, with D perhaps matching TRBD1 (6 bases). V dropped 0 bases and J dropped 1 base, with 10 bases sitting between them. Germline loops: CDR1 SGHNT, CDR2 YYREEE (reference sequence). There are 15 residues in the CDR3. CDR3 DNA: TGTGCCAGCAGCTTGGCAGGGGCCTCGAACACTGAAGCTTTCTTT. Translated: CASSLAGASNTEAFF.

This clone was picked up many times. The chain couples TRBV7-9 to TRBJ1-2, with 7 bases lining up with TRBD1. The CDR3 runs to 16 residues. Germline CDR1 is SEHNR and CDR2 is FQNEAQ (reference sequence). J lost 7 bases, V lost 5 bases, and 16 bases had no gene match. CDR3 sequence reads: CASSPQFPGQKSGYTF. The CDR3 DNA reads TGTGCCAGCAGCCCCCAATTCCCGGGACAGAAATCTGGCTACACCTTC.

The chain has TRBV7-8 and TRBJ2-3; 7 positions agree with TRBD2. Germline-derived CDR1 and CDR2 are SGHVS and FQNEAQ. V trimming: 5 bases; J trimming: 8 bases; junction bases outside the gene matches: 7. This CDR3 is 13 amino acids long. CDR3 loop: CASSPPGLGTQYF. The DNA of the CDR3 is TGTGCCAGCAGCCCGCCAGGACTAGGTACGCAGTATTTT.

This clone was detected only a few times. The chain combines TRBV30 with TRBJ1-5; D remains ambiguous. Trimming took 2 bases from V and 0 from J, leaving 11 bases between them. Germline V gives CDR1 GTSNPN, CDR2 SVGIG (reference sequence). This CDR3 is 15 amino acids long. This chain's CDR3 is CAWSPTAYSNQPQHF. The CDR3, as DNA: TGTGCCTGGAGTCCCACAGCCTATAGCAATCAGCCCCAGCATTTT.

In its sample, this clone was seen a few times. This chain joins TRBV28 and TRBJ2-7; 7 bases are a match to TRBD2. V trimming: 2 bases; J trimming: 3 bases; junction bases outside the gene matches: 7. The germline V gene has CDR1 MDHEN and CDR2 SYDVKM. The CDR3 is 15 amino acids. CDR3 coding DNA: TGTGCCAGCAGTTTAACCCCAGCGGGGTACTACGAGCAGTACTTC. Protein sequence: CASSLTPAGYYEQYF.

A few counts support this clone. This chain connects TRBV10-2 to TRBJ2-7; 8 positions match TRBD2. V shed 7 bases and J 5 bases; nucleotides not matched to a gene: 10. Germline lookup yields CDR1 WSHSY and CDR2 SAAADI. There are 14 residues in the CDR3. CDR3 region: CASTPSGSWDEQYF. The CDR3 region has the DNA TGCGCCAGCACACCTAGCGGGTCTTGGGACGAGCAGTACTTC.

This CDR3 is CASFHRGLAFF. CDR3 coding DNA: TGTGCCAGCTTTCACAGGGGGCTGGCTTTCTTT. The J gene is TRBJ1-1, the V gene TRBV27; 9 nucleotides match TRBD1. The V and J ends lost 8 bases and 11 bases, in that order; junction bases with no gene match: 6. The V gene's germline CDR1 is MNHEY and CDR2 SMNVEV (reference sequence). The CDR3 runs to 11 residues.

This clone occurred a few times. This chain links TRBV14 with TRBJ2-1; 7 nucleotides line up with TRBD2. This CDR3 contains 14 residues. Germline-derived CDR1 and CDR2 are SGHDN and FVKESK. The J segment lost 8 bases and the V segment lost 3 bases, leaving 7 bases of the junction unmatched. CDR3 coding DNA: TGTGCCAGCAGCCACTCTCGGGGGGAGGATGAGCAGTTCTTC. It codes for CASSHSRGEDEQFF. The whole variable domain, filled in from reference TRBV14 and TRBJ2-1, reads EAGVTQFPSHSVIEKGQTVTLRCDPISGHDNLYWYRRVMGKEIKFLLHFVKESKQDESGMPNNRFLAERTGGTYSTLKVQPAELEDSGVYFCASSHSRGEDEQFFGPGTRLTVL.

The chain has TRBV7-8 and TRBJ2-1; D is uncertain. The germline CDR1 and CDR2 sequences are SGHVS and FQNEAQ. Trimming removed 1 base at V and 4 bases at J, with 14 bases between. The CDR3 covers 16 residues. CDR3 amino acids: CASSLDSGASYNEQFF. The CDR3 DNA is TGTGCCAGCAGCTTAGATTCAGGTGCCTCATACAATGAGCAGTTCTTC.

This clone has more than one count but fewer than ten. The V and J genes are TRBV5-5 and TRBJ2-3, with 8 bases aligning to TRBD1. Unmatched junction bases numbered 10, after V lost 5 bases and J lost 5 bases. CDR3 length: 15 amino acids. CDR1 is SGHKS and CDR2 is YYEKEE in the germline V gene (reference sequence). The CDR3, as DNA: TGTGCCAGCAGTTCACTACAGGGGGTAGGAGATACGCAGTATTTT. The encoded protein is CASSSLQGVGDTQYF.

This clone came up a few times. The V and J genes are TRBV29-1 and TRBJ1-4, with 8 nucleotides matching TRBD1. The CDR3 loop spans 15 amino acids. V trimming: 0 bases; J trimming: 8 bases; junction bases outside the gene matches: 8. Per the germline V gene, CDR1 is SQVTM and CDR2 is ANQGSEA. CDR3 protein: CSVEEGQGAREKLFF. The CDR3, as DNA: TGCAGCGTTGAAGAAGGGCAGGGGGCTCGAGAAAAACTGTTTTTT.

The chain couples TRBV2 to TRBJ2-7; TRBD2 matches 7 bases. CDR1 is SNHLY, CDR2 FYNNEI, per germline. The V segment lost 0 bases and the J segment 0 bases; nucleotides outside the gene matches: 2. This CDR3 has 15 residues. CDR3 sequence: CASSEAGGSSYEQYF. The DNA for the CDR3 is TGTGCCAGCAGTGAAGCAGGCGGGAGCTCCTACGAGCAGTACTTC.

This sequence joins TRBV7-2 and TRBJ1-2, with D uncertain. The ends were cut back, 2 bases at V and 5 bases at J, with 18 bases in the middle. The CDR3 has 16 residues. Germline values: CDR1 SGHTA, CDR2 FQGNSA. The CDR3 protein is CASSLPPWSATYGYTF. The CDR3 region has the DNA TGTGCCAGCAGCTTACCGCCATGGTCAGCGACTTATGGCTACACCTTC.

The chain joins TRBV2 to TRBJ1-5; no clear D gene. V lost 7 bases and J 3 bases, leaving 13 bases between the germline ends. Per germline, CDR1 SNHLY and CDR2 FYNNEI. The CDR3 contains 14 residues. Here the CDR3 reads CASTLGRANQPQHF. DNA for the CDR3: TGTGCCAGCACCCTAGGGAGGGCCAATCAGCCCCAGCATTTT.

This clone was found a few times. The chain employs TRBV4-2 and TRBJ2-5, with D possibly TRBD1 on 6 matching bases. The CDR3 has 15 residues. Germline V gives CDR1 LGHNA, CDR2 YNFKEQ. Trimming shortened V by 5 bases and J by 2 bases, and 15 bases separated the two germline ends. CDR3 region: CASSDLGQLQETQYF. CDR3 bases: TGTGCCAGCAGCGACCTAGGACAGCTACAAGAGACCCAGTACTTC.